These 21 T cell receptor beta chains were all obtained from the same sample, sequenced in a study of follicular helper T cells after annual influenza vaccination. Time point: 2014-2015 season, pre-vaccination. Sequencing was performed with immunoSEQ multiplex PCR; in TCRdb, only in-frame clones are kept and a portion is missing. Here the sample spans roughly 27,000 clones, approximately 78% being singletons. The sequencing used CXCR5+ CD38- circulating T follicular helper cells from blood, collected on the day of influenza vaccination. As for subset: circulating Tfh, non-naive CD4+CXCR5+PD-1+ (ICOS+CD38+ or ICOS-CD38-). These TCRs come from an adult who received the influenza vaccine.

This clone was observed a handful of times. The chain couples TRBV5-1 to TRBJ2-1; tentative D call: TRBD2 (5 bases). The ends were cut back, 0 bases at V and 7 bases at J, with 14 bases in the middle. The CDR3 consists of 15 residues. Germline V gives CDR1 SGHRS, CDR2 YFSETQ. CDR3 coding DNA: TGCGCCAGCAGCTTGGACGGGGAGAGAGGGAATGAGCAGTTCTTC. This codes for CASSLDGERGNEQFF.

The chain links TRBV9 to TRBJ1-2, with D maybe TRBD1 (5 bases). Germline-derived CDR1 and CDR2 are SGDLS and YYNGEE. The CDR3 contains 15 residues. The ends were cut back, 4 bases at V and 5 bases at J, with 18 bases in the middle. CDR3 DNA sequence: TGTGCCAGCAGCTTTCGATCGACAGCCTATTATGGCTACACCTTC. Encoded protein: CASSFRSTAYYGYTF.

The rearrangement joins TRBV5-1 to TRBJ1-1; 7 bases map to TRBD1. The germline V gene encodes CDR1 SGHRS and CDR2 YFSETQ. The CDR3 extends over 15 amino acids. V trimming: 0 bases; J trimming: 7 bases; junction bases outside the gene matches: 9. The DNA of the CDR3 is TGCGCCAGCAGCTTGGGGAATAAATGGGACAGTGAAGCTTTCTTT. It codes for CASSLGNKWDSEAFF. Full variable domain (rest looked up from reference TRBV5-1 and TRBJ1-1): KAGVTQTPRYLIKTRGQQVTLSCSPISGHRSVSWYQQTPGQGLQFLFEYFSETQRNKGNFPGRFSGRQFSNSRSEMNVSTLELGDSALYLCASSLGNKWDSEAFFGQGTRLTVV.

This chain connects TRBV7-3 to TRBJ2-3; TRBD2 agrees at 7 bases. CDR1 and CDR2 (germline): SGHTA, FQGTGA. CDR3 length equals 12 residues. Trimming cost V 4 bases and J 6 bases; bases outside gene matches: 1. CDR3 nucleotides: TGTGCCAGCAGCTCGGGGGGTGATACGCAGTATTTT. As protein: CASSSGGDTQYF.

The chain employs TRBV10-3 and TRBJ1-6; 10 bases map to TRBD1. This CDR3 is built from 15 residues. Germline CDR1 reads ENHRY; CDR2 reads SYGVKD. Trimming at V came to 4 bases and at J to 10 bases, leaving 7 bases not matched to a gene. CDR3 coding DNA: TGTGCCATCAGTGCCGGGACAGGGGAGGGCTCACCCCTCCACTTT. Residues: CAISAGTGEGSPLHF.

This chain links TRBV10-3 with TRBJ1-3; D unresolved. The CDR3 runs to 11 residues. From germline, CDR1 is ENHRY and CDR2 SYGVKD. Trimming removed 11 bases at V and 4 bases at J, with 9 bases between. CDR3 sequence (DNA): TGTGCCTCCGGAGGGGGAAACACCATATATTTT. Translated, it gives CASGGGNTIYF.

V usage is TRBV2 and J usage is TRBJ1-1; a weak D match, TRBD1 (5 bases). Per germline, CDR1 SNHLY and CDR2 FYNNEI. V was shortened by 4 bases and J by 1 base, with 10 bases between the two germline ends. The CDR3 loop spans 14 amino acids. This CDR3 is CASSGAGRNTEAFF. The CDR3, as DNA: TGTGCCAGCAGTGGAGCAGGGAGGAACACTGAAGCTTTCTTT.

The CDR3 loop is CAWTTGAARGSFF. The CDR3 DNA follows: TGTGCCTGGACGACAGGGGCCGCGCGTGGGTCTTTCTTT. The chain recombines TRBV30 with TRBJ1-1; 8 positions agree with TRBD1. This CDR3 has 13 amino acids. V dropped 4 bases and J dropped 12; count of bases not matched to a gene: 13. The germline CDR1 and CDR2 sequences are GTSNPN and SVGIG (reference sequence).

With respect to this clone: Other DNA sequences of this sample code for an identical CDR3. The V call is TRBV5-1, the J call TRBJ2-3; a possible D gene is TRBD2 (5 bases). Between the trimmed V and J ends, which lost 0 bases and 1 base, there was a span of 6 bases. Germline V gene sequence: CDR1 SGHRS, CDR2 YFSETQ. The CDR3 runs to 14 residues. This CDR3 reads CASSLDSGTDTQYF. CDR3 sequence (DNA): TGCGCCAGCAGCTTGGATAGCGGCACAGATACGCAGTATTTT.

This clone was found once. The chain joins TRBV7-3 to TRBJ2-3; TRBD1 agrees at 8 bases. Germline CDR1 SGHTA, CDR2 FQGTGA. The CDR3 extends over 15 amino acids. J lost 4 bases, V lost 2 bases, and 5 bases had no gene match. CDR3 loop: CASSLQGAVSDTQYF. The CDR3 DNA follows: TGTGCCAGCAGCTTACAGGGGGCTGTTTCAGATACGCAGTATTTT.

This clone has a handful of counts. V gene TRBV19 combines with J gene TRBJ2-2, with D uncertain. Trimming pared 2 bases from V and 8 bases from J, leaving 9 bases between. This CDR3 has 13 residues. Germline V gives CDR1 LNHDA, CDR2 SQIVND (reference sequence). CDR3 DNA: TGTGCCAGTAGTATACAGACTGAGGGGGAGCTGTTTTTT. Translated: CASSIQTEGELFF. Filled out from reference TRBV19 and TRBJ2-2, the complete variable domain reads DGGITQSPKYLFRKEGQNVTLSCEQNLNHDAMYWYRQDPGQGLRLIYYSQIVNDFQKGDIAEGYSVSREKKESFPLTVTSAQKNPTAFYLCASSIQTEGELFFGEGSRLTVL.

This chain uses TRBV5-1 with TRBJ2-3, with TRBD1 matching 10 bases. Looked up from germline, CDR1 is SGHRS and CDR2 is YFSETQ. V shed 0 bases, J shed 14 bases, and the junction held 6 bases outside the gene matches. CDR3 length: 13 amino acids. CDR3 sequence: CASSLAGGTGAYF. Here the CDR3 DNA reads TGCGCCAGCAGCTTGGCTGGAGGGACAGGGGCGTATTTT.

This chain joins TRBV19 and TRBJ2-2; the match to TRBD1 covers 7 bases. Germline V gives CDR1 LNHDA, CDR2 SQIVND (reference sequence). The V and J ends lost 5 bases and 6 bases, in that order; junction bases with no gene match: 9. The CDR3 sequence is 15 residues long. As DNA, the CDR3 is TGTGCCAGTAGTCTCGGACAGGTGGGATCCGGGGAGCTGTTTTTT. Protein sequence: CASSLGQVGSGELFF.

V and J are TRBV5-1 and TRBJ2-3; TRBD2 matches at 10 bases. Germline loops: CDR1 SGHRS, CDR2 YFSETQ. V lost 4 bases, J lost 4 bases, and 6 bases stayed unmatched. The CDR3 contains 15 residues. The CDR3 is CASSPGAGGPDTQYF. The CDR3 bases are TGCGCCAGCAGCCCGGGAGCGGGAGGGCCAGATACGCAGTATTTT. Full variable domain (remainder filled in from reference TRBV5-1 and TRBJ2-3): KAGVTQTPRYLIKTRGQQVTLSCSPISGHRSVSWYQQTPGQGLQFLFEYFSETQRNKGNFPGRFSGRQFSNSRSEMNVSTLELGDSALYLCASSPGAGGPDTQYFGPGTRLTVL.

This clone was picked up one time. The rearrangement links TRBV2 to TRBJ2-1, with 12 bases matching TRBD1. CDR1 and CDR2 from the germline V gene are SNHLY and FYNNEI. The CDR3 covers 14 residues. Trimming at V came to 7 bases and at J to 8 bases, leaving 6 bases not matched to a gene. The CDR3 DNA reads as TGTGCCAGCACCCCGGGACAGGGGGCGTATGAGCAGTTCTTC. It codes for CASTPGQGAYEQFF.

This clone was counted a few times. This CDR3 is CASRGTQGAGGYTF. CDR3 sequence (DNA): TGTGCCAGCAGAGGTACCCAGGGGGCCGGTGGCTACACCTTC. This chain joins TRBV6-1 and TRBJ1-2, with TRBD1 matching 8 bases. V gave up 6 bases and J gave up 7 bases; unmatched junction bases: 10. The germline V gene encodes CDR1 MNHNS and CDR2 SASEGT. The CDR3 has 14 residues.

The CDR3 sequence is CASSKGGQEWDEQFF. In nucleotides, the CDR3 is TGTGCCAGTAGCAAAGGGGGACAGGAGTGGGATGAGCAGTTCTTC. The rearrangement joins TRBV19 to TRBJ2-1; 8 nucleotides line up with TRBD1. The CDR3 sequence is 15 residues long. The germline V gene has CDR1 LNHDA and CDR2 SQIVND (reference sequence). V lost 6 bases and J lost 8; bases outside the gene matches: 12.

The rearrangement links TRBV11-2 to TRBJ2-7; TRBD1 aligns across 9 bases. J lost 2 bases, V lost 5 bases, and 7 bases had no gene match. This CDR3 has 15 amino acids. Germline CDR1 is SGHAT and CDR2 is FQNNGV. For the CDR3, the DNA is TGTGCCAGCAGCCCCGGAACAGGGGGCGCCTACGAGCAGTACTTC. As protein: CASSPGTGGAYEQYF.

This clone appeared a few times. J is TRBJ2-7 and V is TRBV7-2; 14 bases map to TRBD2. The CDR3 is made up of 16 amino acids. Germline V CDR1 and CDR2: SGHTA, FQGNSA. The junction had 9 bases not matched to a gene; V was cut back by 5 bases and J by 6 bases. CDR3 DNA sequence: TGTGCCAGCAGCGCGGGCGGGGGACTAGCGGGAGCCGAGCAGTACTTC. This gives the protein CASSAGGGLAGAEQYF.

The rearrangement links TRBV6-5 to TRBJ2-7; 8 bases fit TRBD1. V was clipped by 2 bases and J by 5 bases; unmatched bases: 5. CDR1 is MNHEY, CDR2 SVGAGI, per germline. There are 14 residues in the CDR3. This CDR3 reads CASSYQGAMNEQYF. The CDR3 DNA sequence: TGTGCCAGCAGTTACCAGGGGGCAATGAACGAGCAGTACTTC.

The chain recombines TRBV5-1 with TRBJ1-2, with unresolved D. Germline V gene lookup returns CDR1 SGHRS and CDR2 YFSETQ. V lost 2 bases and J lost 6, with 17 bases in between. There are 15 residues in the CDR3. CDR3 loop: CASSLSLPGRHGYTF. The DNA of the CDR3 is TGCGCCAGCAGCTTAAGCCTCCCGGGGAGGCATGGCTACACCTTC.